One sample yielded the 7 T cell receptor beta chains listed below, sequenced in a study of neurological immune-mediated disorders. TCRdb used MiXCR to reprocess the 5' RACE reads, holding one entry per CDR3 protein. The data show roughly 60,000 distinct CDR3 sequences, roughly 10% seen once. The sequenced sample was PBMCs. These receptors came from a man between 60 and 75 years old in good health.

This clonotype was seen repeatedly, ten times or more. The chain couples TRBV7-8 to TRBJ1-2; no clear D gene. Germline assignment: CDR1 SGHVS and CDR2 FQNEAQ. The CDR3 extends over 13 amino acids. The germline V and J ends were trimmed by 1 base and 5 bases, with 8 bases remaining between them. The CDR3 reads CASSLGTEYGYTF. CDR3 nucleotides: TGTGCCAGCAGCTTAGGGACGGAATATGGCTACACCTTC.

In this sample, this clonotype turned up many times. V gene TRBV29-1 combines with J gene TRBJ2-7, with TRBD1 matching over 8 bases. The V gene's germline CDR1 is SQVTM and CDR2 ANQGSEA. The V segment lost 4 bases and the J segment 4 bases; nucleotides outside the gene matches: 6. The CDR3 runs to 13 residues. The CDR3 DNA reads TGCAGCGTTGGATCCAGGGGGCTTTACGAGCAGTACTTC. Amino acid sequence: CSVGSRGLYEQYF.

This clonotype was counted many times. This chain connects TRBV5-5 to TRBJ1-3; D possibly corresponds to TRBD1 (5 bases). V shed 4 bases and J shed 0 bases, with 17 bases lying between them. The germline V gene encodes CDR1 SGHKS and CDR2 YYEKEE (reference sequence). The CDR3 spans 17 residues. CDR3 in amino acids: CASSRDSVLASGNTIYF. The CDR3, as DNA: TGTGCCAGCAGCCGGGACTCAGTACTCGCCTCTGGAAACACCATATATTTT.

In this sample, this clonotype turned up many times. This sequence joins TRBV25-1 and TRBJ1-1; TRBD1 is a possible D gene (6 bases). Trimming took off 2 bases at V and 1 base at J, with 14 bases between the two ends. The CDR3 is 16 residues long. The germline V gene encodes CDR1 MGHDK and CDR2 SYGVNS. CDR3 sequence (DNA): TGTGCCAGCAGTGAAAGGGGGAGGGGGACGAACACTGAAGCTTTCTTT. Translated, it gives CASSERGRGTNTEAFF.

This clonotype showed up many times. At one end the junction does not follow the germline gene, possibly because of a read error. The J gene is TRBJ2-1, the V gene TRBV11-2; no clear D gene. The germline V gene encodes CDR1 SGHAT and CDR2 FQNNGV. CDR3 length equals 11 residues. CDR3 in amino acids: CASSFDNDQFF. For the CDR3, the DNA is TGTGCCAGCAGCTTTGACAATGATCAGTTCTTC.

The chain recombines TRBV7-9 with TRBJ1-1, with unresolved D. Germline lookup yields CDR1 SEHNR and CDR2 FQNEAQ (reference sequence). The ends were cut back, 3 bases at V and 4 bases at J, with 12 bases in the middle. This CDR3 has 14 amino acids. The CDR3 DNA follows: TGTGCCAGCAGCTTCGGGGAGTCGGGCACTGAAGCTTTCTTT. This encodes CASSFGESGTEAFF.

This clonotype was recorded at least ten times. J is TRBJ1-5 and V is TRBV27; no reliable D call. Trimming shortened V by 3 bases and J by 4 bases, and 7 bases separated the two germline ends. The germline CDR1 and CDR2 sequences are MNHEY and SMNVEV (reference sequence). The CDR3 is 13 amino acids. The CDR3 is CASSFTRNQPQHF. CDR3 bases: TGTGCCAGCAGTTTTACCAGAAATCAGCCCCAGCATTTT.